These 26 T cell receptor beta chains were all obtained from the same sample, sequenced in a study of blood T cell repertoires in COVID-19 (dated by TCRdb to 2019 to 2021). Library prep was done by the immunoSEQ multiplex PCR assay. In its TCRdb copy, this immuneACCESS table keeps in-frame sequences only and misses some clones. Where compared with another copy, unresolved V genes explain less than half of these, and the others have no known cause. Here the sample has about 200,000 clones; nearly 90% occur a single time. Of the sample, roughly 0.6% is held by the ten largest clones. The specimen was peripheral blood. All receptors derive from a man in his forties or fifties with acute or convalescent COVID-19.

The CDR3 loop reads CASSQGQDNEQFF. The DNA for the CDR3 is TGCGCCAGCAGCCAAGGACAGGACAATGAGCAGTTCTTC. The chain is built from TRBV4-3 and TRBJ2-1; a possible D gene is TRBD1 (6 bases). This CDR3 spans 13 amino acids. The germline V and J ends were trimmed by 1 base and 5 bases, with 6 bases remaining between them. Germline loops: CDR1 LGHNA, CDR2 YSLEER.

This sequence joins TRBV19 and TRBJ2-1; 10 nucleotides match TRBD1. J lost 6 bases, V lost 3 bases, and 5 bases had no gene match. The CDR3 totals 15 residues. Germline V CDR1 and CDR2: LNHDA, SQIVND (reference sequence). As DNA, the CDR3 is TGTGCCAGTAGTATTCGCAGGACAGGGGGCAATGAGCAGTTCTTC. The encoded protein is CASSIRRTGGNEQFF.

The chain carries TRBV19 and TRBJ1-2; 9 bases align to TRBD1. This CDR3 comprises 14 residues. Germline loops: CDR1 LNHDA, CDR2 SQIVND (reference sequence). V was pared by 6 bases and J by 7 bases, with 9 bases of the junction left unmatched. The CDR3 here is CASRPPGQGFGYTF. CDR3 bases: TGTGCCAGTAGGCCCCCGGGACAGGGTTTTGGCTACACCTTC.

V usage is TRBV20-1 and J usage is TRBJ1-2; 7 nucleotides align to TRBD1. Germline values: CDR1 DFQATT, CDR2 SNEGSKA (reference sequence). J was trimmed by 8 bases and V by 5 bases; bases with no gene match: 5. This CDR3 region has 11 residues. The CDR3 bases are TGCAGTGCTGGGACAGCGGACGGCTACACCTTC. It yields the protein CSAGTADGYTF.

V usage is TRBV11-1 and J usage is TRBJ2-7, with D hard to call. V shed 1 base and J shed 2 bases, with 12 bases lying between them. Germline lookup yields CDR1 SGHAT and CDR2 FQDESV (reference sequence). The CDR3 is made up of 15 amino acids. Here the CDR3 reads CASSLESSFAYEQYF. CDR3 nucleotides: TGTGCCAGCAGCTTAGAGTCCAGTTTTGCCTACGAGCAGTACTTC.

This clone has a handful of counts. This sequence joins TRBV5-4 and TRBJ2-7; 8 bases agree with TRBD1. J lost 2 bases, V lost 0 bases, and 7 bases had no gene match. The length of the CDR3 is 16 residues. The germline V gene encodes CDR1 SGHNT and CDR2 YYREEE (reference sequence). CDR3 in DNA: TGTGCCAGCAGCTTGGGGGCGGGACAGGCAGCCTACGAGCAGTACTTC. Amino acid sequence: CASSLGAGQAAYEQYF. Using reference TRBV5-4 and TRBJ2-7 for the parts outside the CDR3, the full variable domain is ETGVTQSPTHLIKTRGQQVTLRCSSQSGHNTVSWYQQALGQGPQFIFQYYREEENGRGNFPPRFSGLQFPNYSSELNVNALELDDSALYLCASSLGAGQAAYEQYFGPGTRLTVT.

The count of this clone is one. The J gene is TRBJ2-1, the V gene TRBV7-9; TRBD2 is a possible D gene (6 bases). Germline CDR1 reads SEHNR; CDR2 reads FQNEAQ (reference sequence). V lost 0 bases and J lost 7, with 10 bases in between. The CDR3 extends over 14 amino acids. The CDR3, as DNA: TGTGCCAGCAGCTTAGCGGGGGGATTTAATGAGCAGTTCTTC. Protein: CASSLAGGFNEQFF.

The gene calls are TRBV4-3 and TRBJ2-4; D may be TRBD1 (5 bases). The CDR3 has 17 amino acids. V lost 0 bases and J lost 2, with 14 bases in between. Germline assignment: CDR1 LGHNA and CDR2 YSLEER. For the CDR3, the DNA is TGCGCCAGCAGCCAAGATTATAACAGGCCTACCAAAAACATTCAGTACTTC. Translated, it gives CASSQDYNRPTKNIQYF.

This rearrangement joins TRBV4-3 to TRBJ2-2; 8 nucleotides line up with TRBD2. Germline CDR1 LGHNA, CDR2 YSLEER. There are 17 residues in the CDR3. The V and J ends lost 4 bases and 4 bases, in that order; junction bases with no gene match: 11. The CDR3 bases are TGCGCCAGCAGCCCGGGGGGGGATGACGGTGCCACCGGGGAGCTGTTTTTT. Its translation: CASSPGGDDGATGELFF.

The CDR3: CASSGPGTGGRGNTIYF. CDR3 nucleotides: TGTGCCAGCAGTGGACCCGGGACAGGGGGAAGGGGAAACACCATATATTTT. This chain links TRBV6-1 with TRBJ1-3; TRBD1 matches 11 bases. V shed 4 bases and J 4 bases; nucleotides not matched to a gene: 9. CDR1 is MNHNS and CDR2 is SASEGT in the germline V gene. The length of the CDR3 is 17 residues.

The V and J genes are TRBV7-6 and TRBJ2-2; D is uncertain. Deletions cut 2 bases from V and 6 bases from J, with 13 bases between. There are 15 residues in the CDR3. The germline CDR1 and CDR2 sequences are SGHVS and FNYEAQ. This chain's CDR3 is CASSLRQDSSGELFF. In DNA, the CDR3 is TGTGCCAGCAGCTTAAGGCAGGATTCTTCCGGGGAGCTGTTTTTT.

CDR3: CASSFGLALTDTQYF. The CDR3 region has the DNA TGTGCCAGCAGCTTTGGTCTAGCCCTCACAGATACGCAGTATTTT. J is TRBJ2-3 and V is TRBV7-2; TRBD2 is a possible D gene (5 bases). This CDR3 has 15 amino acids. CDR1 is SGHTA, CDR2 FQGNSA, per germline. V was pared by 3 bases and J by 2 bases, with 12 bases between.

The chain is built from TRBV5-1 and TRBJ2-5, with D hard to call. The germline V and J ends were trimmed by 2 bases and 5 bases, with 4 bases remaining between them. The CDR3 contains 11 residues. Looked up from germline, CDR1 is SGHRS and CDR2 is YFSETQ. CDR3 residues: CASSFSETQYF. CDR3 in DNA: TGCGCCAGCAGCTTTTCGGAGACCCAGTACTTC. Full variable domain (rest looked up from reference TRBV5-1 and TRBJ2-5): KAGVTQTPRYLIKTRGQQVTLSCSPISGHRSVSWYQQTPGQGLQFLFEYFSETQRNKGNFPGRFSGRQFSNSRSEMNVSTLELGDSALYLCASSFSETQYFGPGTRLLVL.

The chain recombines TRBV27 with TRBJ1-2; 7 bases map to TRBD1. Germline CDR1 MNHEY, CDR2 SMNVEV (reference sequence). After removal of 5 bases from V and 6 bases from J, the junction contained 6 bases not matched to a gene. The CDR3 extends over 13 amino acids. For the CDR3, the DNA is TGTGCCAGCAGTCTGGAGGGGGCCCATGGCTACACCTTC. Translated, it gives CASSLEGAHGYTF.

V gene TRBV7-9 combines with J gene TRBJ1-2; 7 bases agree with TRBD1. The germline V gene encodes CDR1 SEHNR and CDR2 FQNEAQ (reference sequence). J was trimmed by 6 bases and V by 3 bases; bases with no gene match: 7. There are 14 residues in the CDR3. CDR3 nucleotide sequence: TGTGCCAGCAGCTTGACAGGGCCAAGCCATGGCTACACCTTC. Amino acids: CASSLTGPSHGYTF.

The chain joins TRBV12-3 or TRBV12-4 to TRBJ1-2, with unresolved D. V lost 2 bases, J lost 2 bases, and 6 bases lay in between. The CDR3 has 13 amino acids. As DNA, the CDR3 is TGTGCCAGCAGTTTAAGTAGAAACTATGGCTACACCTTC. Its translation is CASSLSRNYGYTF.

There are a few counts of this clone. J is TRBJ1-5 and V is TRBV2; D is undetermined. The length of the CDR3 is 14 residues. Trimming pared 6 bases from V and 4 bases from J, leaving 13 bases between. Germline CDR1 SNHLY, CDR2 FYNNEI. The CDR3 coding sequence is TGTGCCAGCAGAGGCTCCAGCGGTAATCAGCCCCAGCATTTT. Protein product: CASRGSSGNQPQHF.

This chain joins TRBV28 and TRBJ2-2; D gene unclear. Germline lookup yields CDR1 MDHEN and CDR2 SYDVKM. With 6 bases removed from V and 4 bases from J, the gap between germline ends came to 18 bases. The CDR3 has 16 amino acids. Written as DNA, the CDR3 is TGTGCCAGCAGACCGACTGACGCGGCACGCACCGGGGAGCTGTTTTTT. Translation: CASRPTDAARTGELFF.

This sequence joins TRBV6-1 and TRBJ2-1; the match to TRBD2 covers 10 bases. The germline CDR1 and CDR2 sequences are MNHNS and SASEGT. CDR3 length: 18 residues. V shed 2 bases, J shed 3 bases, and the junction held 10 bases outside the gene matches. CDR3 in amino acids: CASSESGRARKGYNEQFF. CDR3 in DNA: TGTGCCAGCAGTGAAAGCGGGAGGGCCCGAAAAGGCTACAATGAGCAGTTCTTC.

V gene TRBV18 combines with J gene TRBJ2-7, with a possible D match to TRBD1 (6 bases). Deletions cut 1 base from V and 3 bases from J, with 7 bases between. Germline CDR1 reads KGHSH; CDR2 reads LQKENI. The CDR3 is made up of 13 amino acids. The CDR3 sequence: CASSPQQGYEQYF. The CDR3 DNA sequence: TGTGCCAGCTCACCACAACAGGGCTACGAGCAGTACTTC.

The chain uses TRBV7-9 and TRBJ2-3, with D possibly TRBD2 on 6 matching bases. This CDR3 spans 14 amino acids. V gave up 3 bases and J gave up 6 bases, with 13 bases separating them. Germline CDR1 and CDR2: SEHNR and FQNEAQ (reference sequence). The CDR3 loop reads CASSLRGFEDTQYF. The DNA of the CDR3 is TGTGCCAGCAGCTTGCGGGGCTTCGAGGATACGCAGTATTTT.

CDR3 coding DNA: TGTGCCAGTAGTCAGGGGGCAGTCACTGAAGCTTTCTTT. It translates to CASSQGAVTEAFF. V usage is TRBV19 and J usage is TRBJ1-1, with 8 bases that match TRBD1. Trimming cost V 5 bases and J 4 bases; bases outside gene matches: 3. CDR3 length equals 13 residues. Germline assignment: CDR1 LNHDA and CDR2 SQIVND (reference sequence).

The chain is built from TRBV6-2 or TRBV6-3 and TRBJ2-3, with 9 bases lining up with TRBD2. CDR3 length: 18 residues. Germline values: CDR1 MNHEY, CDR2 SVGEGT. The V segment lost 0 bases and the J segment 3 bases; nucleotides outside the gene matches: 10. The CDR3 nucleotides are TGTGCCAGCAGTTACTCGAGTCTAGCGGGGCTACTAACAGATACGCAGTATTTT. Its translation is CASSYSSLAGLLTDTQYF.

The rearrangement uses TRBV28 and TRBJ1-5; a weak D match, TRBD1 (6 bases). Trimming removed 8 bases at V and 1 base at J, with 15 bases between. CDR3 length equals 15 residues. Germline V gene sequence: CDR1 MDHEN, CDR2 SYDVKM. The CDR3 DNA sequence: TGTGCCAGCGCTCCTACAGGGAAGAGCAATCAGCCCCAGCATTTT. Translation: CASAPTGKSNQPQHF.

This rearrangement joins TRBV19 to TRBJ2-5; TRBD1 matches 7 bases. The CDR3 totals 13 residues. Germline values: CDR1 LNHDA, CDR2 SQIVND (reference sequence). V trimming: 5 bases; J trimming: 3 bases; junction bases outside the gene matches: 3. The CDR3 sequence is CASSFDREETQYF. The CDR3 bases are TGTGCCAGTAGTTTCGACAGGGAAGAGACCCAGTACTTC.

V and J are TRBV5-1 and TRBJ1-2, with 9 bases aligning to TRBD1. V lost 4 bases, J lost 8 bases, and 12 bases stayed unmatched. CDR3 length: 15 residues. Germline CDR1 reads SGHRS; CDR2 reads YFSETQ. CDR3 sequence: CASSRDRDIRAGYTF. The CDR3 DNA sequence: TGCGCCAGCAGCCGGGACAGGGATATTCGCGCGGGCTACACCTTC.